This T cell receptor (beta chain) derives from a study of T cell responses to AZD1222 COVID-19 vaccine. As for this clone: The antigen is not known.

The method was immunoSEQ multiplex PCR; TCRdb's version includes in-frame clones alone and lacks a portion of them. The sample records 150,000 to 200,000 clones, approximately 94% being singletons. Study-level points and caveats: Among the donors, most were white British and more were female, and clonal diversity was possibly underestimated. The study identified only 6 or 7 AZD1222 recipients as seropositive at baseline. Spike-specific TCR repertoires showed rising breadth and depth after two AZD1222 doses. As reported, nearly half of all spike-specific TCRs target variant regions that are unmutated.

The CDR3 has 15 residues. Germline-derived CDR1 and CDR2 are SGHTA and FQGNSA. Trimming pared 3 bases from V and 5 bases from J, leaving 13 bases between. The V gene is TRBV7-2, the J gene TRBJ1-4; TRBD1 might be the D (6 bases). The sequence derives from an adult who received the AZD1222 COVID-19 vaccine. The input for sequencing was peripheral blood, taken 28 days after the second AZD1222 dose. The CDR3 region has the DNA TGTGCCAGCAGCTTCCAACAGGGCGTAAATGAAAAACTGTTTTTT. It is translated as CASSFQQGVNEKLFF.